This entry concerns a single TCR beta chain. TCRdb used MiXCR to reprocess the 5' RACE reads, holding one entry per CDR3 protein. The sample lists approximately 250,000 distinct CDR3 sequences, over 15% occurring once. These data belong to a study of T-cell memory formation after mild COVID-19. Study details: In these data, TCR clusters were largely donor specific.

The sequence was obtained from a man younger than 30 who had mild COVID-19 (a few samples of this study predate the infection). Cell type and time point are not known. The sequencing input was PBMCs or a T cell subset sorted from them (not recorded which).

The DNA of the CDR3 is TGTGCCAGCAGCTTAGTCAGTGCGGGGGGCGAAGGCTACACCTTC. Protein product: CASSLVSAGGEGYTF. The rearrangement joins TRBV7-2 to TRBJ1-2, with D possibly being TRBD1 (6 bases). Germline CDR1 and CDR2: SGHTA and FQGNSA. This CDR3 has 15 residues. The V end was cut by 1 base, the J end by 8 bases, with 17 bases between.